This T cell receptor (beta chain) came from a study of blood T cell repertoires in COVID-19 (dated by TCRdb to 2020 to 2021). Some background on the complete study: Samples covering the acute and convalescent phases of COVID-19 were provided by collaborators in the United States, Italy and Spain. The material from the prospective study consisted of cDNA or gDNA derived from T cells, B-cell-depleted T cells, or PBMCs. The dataset comprised deeply sampled blood TCRbeta repertoires from subjects exposed to, actively infected with, or recovered from COVID-19. The repertoires were released in a freely available public database intended as a resource for research on the immune response to SARS-CoV-2. Samples were obtained from the ongoing ImmuneRACE study (first 160 participants) and from 1,000 to 1,500 subjects provided by 6 global collaborators. The sample metadata nearly always contained a de-identified subject ID, COVID-19 status, age in years and sex. Where available, HLA class I and class II types were obtained from metadata supplied by the sample provider rather than from assay-based typing. Points the paper makes about the study in general: How much clinical and demographic metadata was included differed by source and by participant, and the metadata was provided uncurated.

TCRbeta CDR3 regions were amplified from genomic DNA using the immunoSEQ Assay, a bias-controlled multiplex PCR. Per the source publication's procedure: Within the assay, amplification of reference gene primers was used to estimate how many nucleated cells each sample contained. To quantify the absolute abundance of each unique TCRbeta CDR3 rearrangement, sequence reads were collapsed and filtered. Productive Simpson clonality was computed per sample as the square root of Simpson's diversity index over productive rearrangements. The table comes from immuneACCESS by way of TCRdb, which keeps in-frame sequences with V and J called. Part of the clones is missing from these tables; in studies checked, under half for an unresolved V gene and the rest for unknown reasons. For V, J and clone size, that table is used; D and trimming come from the DNA. The sample table holds around 130,000 clones, of which around nine tenths were seen once. The ten largest clones represent around 2.1% of the sample.

Each collaborating institution followed its own protocols to collect whole blood in K2EDTA tubes. For TCRbeta analysis, collaborators shipped samples as frozen whole blood, isolated PBMCs, or DNA extracted from either of those sample types. The CDR3 holds 12 amino acids from the cysteine to the phenylalanine. The DNA shown is the 36-base CDR3, in frame from base 1. CDR1 and CDR2 are drawn from the germline V gene (reference sequence): LNHDA, SQIVND. V was cut back by 1 base and J by 6 bases, leaving a gap of 6 bases between them. Notes on this clone: Its antigen has not been determined. It has no much larger one-base neighbor in the sample; base qualities were not kept.

The clonotype originates from a woman between 50 and 59 years old with acute or convalescent COVID-19. The rearrangement joined TRBV19 to TRBJ1-2, with the identity of the D gene unclear. Material: peripheral blood. CDR3 region: CASSIAGDGYTF. The nucleotide sequence is TGTGCCAGTAGTATAGCGGGAGATGGCTACACCTTC.